Below are 30 T cell receptor beta chains sequenced from a single sample in a study of OX40 agonist ivuxolimab in advanced cancers. Method: immunoSEQ multiplex PCR; TCRdb's copy keeps in-frame clones and lacks some. The repertoire holds about 77,000 clones, 81% seen once, with roughly 4.9% in the top ten. The source was CD4+ or CD8+ T cells sorted from blood, collected in a trial of the OX40 agonist ivuxolimab. The source is an adult with an advanced solid tumor such as melanoma, head and neck, liver or kidney cancer.

The rearrangement joins TRBV25-1 to TRBJ2-2; 7 positions agree with TRBD2. V dropped 9 bases and J dropped 1; count of bases not matched to a gene: 5. Germline CDR1 is MGHDK and CDR2 is SYGVNS. This CDR3 has 14 amino acids. DNA of the CDR3: TGTGCCAGTCGACTAGCAGGGAACACCGGGGAGCTGTTTTTT. This codes for CASRLAGNTGELFF.

J is TRBJ2-7 and V is TRBV2; 9 nucleotides agree with TRBD1. The CDR3 has 19 amino acids. CDR1 is SNHLY and CDR2 is FYNNEI in the germline V gene. Trimming took 6 bases from V and 1 from J; bases not matched to a gene: 19. CDR3 sequence: CASSGPGQGFSVVSYEQYF. CDR3 DNA sequence: TGTGCCAGCAGCGGTCCGGGACAGGGTTTTTCTGTGGTGTCCTACGAGCAGTACTTC.

This sequence joins TRBV6-1 and TRBJ2-2, with D perhaps matching TRBD1 (5 bases). Germline lookup yields CDR1 MNHNS and CDR2 SASEGT. Trimming took 8 bases from V and 4 from J, leaving 11 bases between them. The CDR3 is 13 amino acids. The CDR3 here is CASQGVVTGELFF. The CDR3 DNA reads TGTGCCAGCCAGGGTGTCGTCACCGGGGAGCTGTTTTTT.

The chain employs TRBV30 and TRBJ1-2, with 7 bases fitting TRBD1. CDR1 and CDR2 (germline): GTSNPN, SVGIG (reference sequence). This CDR3 is 18 amino acids long. The V gene end was trimmed by 0 bases and the J gene end by 2 bases; junction bases not matched to a gene: 15. CDR3 residues: CAWSVEVVLRGRNYGYTF. The CDR3 DNA reads as TGTGCCTGGAGTGTAGAGGTGGTATTAAGGGGGCGCAACTATGGCTACACCTTC.

The genes are TRBV9 and TRBJ1-1, with 11 bases identical to TRBD1. Germline V lookup: CDR1 SGDLS, CDR2 YYNGEE. With V trimmed by 2 bases and J by 3 bases, 3 bases remained unmatched. CDR3 size: 15 residues. The CDR3 loop reads CASSVRGQGDTEAFF. Here the CDR3 DNA reads TGTGCCAGCAGCGTGCGGGGACAGGGGGACACTGAAGCTTTCTTT.

This clone came up a few times. The genes are TRBV11-2 and TRBJ1-6; D gene uncertain. The CDR3 contains 11 residues. Trimming took 2 bases from V and 10 from J, leaving 3 bases between them. Germline V gives CDR1 SGHAT, CDR2 FQNNGV. CDR3 coding DNA: TGTGCCAGCAGCTTAAAATCACCCCTCCACTTT. Translating gives CASSLKSPLHF.

This sequence joins TRBV5-1 and TRBJ2-7, with a tentative D call TRBD1 (6 bases). The CDR3 has 14 amino acids. V was clipped by 4 bases and J by 5 bases, with 16 bases between them. Germline assignment: CDR1 SGHRS and CDR2 YFSETQ. The CDR3 loop is CASSLLTGLDEQYF. CDR3 nucleotides: TGCGCCAGCAGCCTACTAACAGGGTTGGACGAGCAGTACTTC. The variable domain in full, with the rest retrieved from reference TRBV5-1 and TRBJ2-7, is KAGVTQTPRYLIKTRGQQVTLSCSPISGHRSVSWYQQTPGQGLQFLFEYFSETQRNKGNFPGRFSGRQFSNSRSEMNVSTLELGDSALYLCASSLLTGLDEQYFGPGTRLTVT.

This chain joins TRBV5-6 and TRBJ1-5; D uncertain. The ends were cut back, 3 bases at V and 4 bases at J, with 17 bases in the middle. Germline V gene data show CDR1 as SGHDT and CDR2 as YYEEEE. There are 16 residues in the CDR3. The DNA of the CDR3 is TGTGCCAGCAGCTCCGATGGACCGCTGGGGAATCAGCCCCAGCATTTT. Its translation: CASSSDGPLGNQPQHF.

The chain couples TRBV7-2 to TRBJ1-5, with TRBD1 identical over 7 bases. In germline, CDR1 is SGHTA, CDR2 FQGNSA. This CDR3 comprises 16 residues. The V and J ends lost 4 bases and 2 bases, in that order; junction bases with no gene match: 8. The chain's CDR3 is CASSSARQGGNQPQHF. The DNA for the CDR3 is TGTGCCAGCAGCTCAGCTAGACAGGGTGGCAATCAGCCCCAGCATTTT.

The chain joins TRBV6-4 to TRBJ2-3; unclear D gene. The CDR3 is made up of 13 amino acids. Trimming cost V 3 bases and J 12 bases, with 16 bases left between them. CDR1 and CDR2 (germline): MRHNA, SNTAGT. The DNA of the CDR3 is TGTGCCAGCAGTGAAGCGCCCGGTAATTTTCAGTATTTT. This translates into CASSEAPGNFQYF.

The rearrangement uses TRBV5-6 and TRBJ2-1; the D is unclear. The V end was cut by 1 base, the J end by 7 bases, with 3 bases between. The CDR3 has 11 amino acids. Germline V CDR1 and CDR2: SGHDT, YYEEEE. The CDR3 DNA reads TGTGCCAGCAGCTTGTTTAATGAGCAGTTCTTC. Encoded protein: CASSLFNEQFF.

The rearrangement links TRBV5-5 to TRBJ1-5; 8 nucleotides match TRBD1. The CDR3 covers 13 residues. Germline V CDR1 and CDR2: SGHKS, YYEKEE (reference sequence). V lost 4 bases, J lost 7 bases, and 4 bases stayed unmatched. In DNA form, the CDR3 reads TGTGCCAGCAGCCAGGGGGCGAGCCAGCCCCAGCATTTT. Amino acid sequence: CASSQGASQPQHF.

The chain couples TRBV5-4 to TRBJ2-3; D assignment may be TRBD1 or TRBD2 (5 bases each). The germline V gene encodes CDR1 SGHNT and CDR2 YYREEE (reference sequence). The CDR3 is made up of 17 amino acids. Trimming removed 7 bases at V and 0 bases at J, with 21 bases between. CDR3 amino acids: CASSTIGGGTSTDTQYF. The DNA for the CDR3 is TGTGCCAGCTCCACCATTGGGGGTGGCACTAGCACAGATACGCAGTATTTT.

This clone was seen a single time. The chain employs TRBV15 and TRBJ2-5, with D possibly TRBD1 on 5 matching bases. V was shortened by 0 bases and J by 1 base, with 9 bases between the two germline ends. Germline V gives CDR1 LNHNV, CDR2 YYDKDF (reference sequence). The CDR3 totals 15 residues. This chain's CDR3 is CATSRDRGSQETQYF. The CDR3 DNA follows: TGTGCCACCAGCAGAGATAGGGGCAGCCAAGAGACCCAGTACTTC.

The chain carries TRBV7-3 and TRBJ1-2; D remains unclear. The CDR3 runs 14 residues. Germline-derived CDR1 and CDR2 are SGHTA and FQGTGA. The V end was cut by 0 bases, the J end by 8 bases, with 13 bases between. The CDR3 region has the DNA TGTGCCAGCAGCTTAACTCCAACGGCCGGAGGCTACACCTTC. Residues: CASSLTPTAGGYTF.

This rearrangement joins TRBV15 to TRBJ2-3, with 8 bases matching TRBD2. With 5 bases clipped from V and 3 bases from J, the junction kept 10 bases outside the gene matches. The CDR3 has 16 residues. Germline CDR1 is LNHNV and CDR2 is YYDKDF (reference sequence). CDR3 DNA: TGTGCCACCAGCTCCGGGGTAGCGGGAAGTACAGATACGCAGTATTTT. Residues: CATSSGVAGSTDTQYF.

The rearrangement links TRBV9 to TRBJ1-3; D gene unclear. CDR1 is SGDLS and CDR2 is YYNGEE in the germline V gene. This CDR3 region has 15 residues. V lost 0 bases, J lost 0 bases, and 7 bases lay in between. CDR3 DNA sequence: TGTGCCAGCAGCGTAGAACACGACTCTGGAAACACCATATATTTT. Translation gives CASSVEHDSGNTIYF.

The gene calls are TRBV6-1 and TRBJ2-5; 9 bases align to TRBD2. V gave up 6 bases and J gave up 5 bases; unmatched junction bases: 10. Germline V gene lookup returns CDR1 MNHNS and CDR2 SASEGT. The CDR3 consists of 15 residues. As DNA, the CDR3 is TGTGCCAGCAGGGGCGGGGGGGCTTGGATGGAGACCCAGTACTTC. Protein: CASRGGGAWMETQYF.

The chain recombines TRBV13 with TRBJ1-4; a possible D gene is TRBD1 (5 bases). V lost 0 bases and J 5 bases, leaving 10 bases between the germline ends. The germline V gene has CDR1 PRHDT and CDR2 FYEKMQ (reference sequence). The length of the CDR3 is 15 residues. The CDR3 DNA is TGTGCCAGCAGCTTAGGCCTTGGGGGAAATGAAAAACTGTTTTTT. Translated, it gives CASSLGLGGNEKLFF.

The chain couples TRBV29-1 to TRBJ1-2; no clear D. From germline, CDR1 is SQVTM and CDR2 ANQGSEA. This CDR3 is built from 12 residues. Trimming removed 7 bases at V and 3 bases at J, with 12 bases between. In DNA, the CDR3 is TGCAGCGCAGCGTCGCAGGACTATGGCTACACCTTC. Its protein product is CSAASQDYGYTF.

This clone was picked up one time. The V gene is TRBV11-2, the J gene TRBJ1-6; tentative D call: TRBD1 (5 bases). The length of the CDR3 is 18 residues. Germline V gives CDR1 SGHAT, CDR2 FQNNGV. V was cut by 6 bases and J by 7 bases, with 25 bases left in between. The CDR3 DNA sequence: TGTGCCAGCAGACCTCACTACGGGGCCGCGGGTCTAAATTCACCCCTCCACTTT. Its protein product is CASRPHYGAAGLNSPLHF.

The chain has TRBV21-1 and TRBJ2-7. TRBV21-1 is flagged as a pseudogene. This CDR3 is 17 amino acids long. The CDR3 nucleotides read TGTGCCAGCAGTCAAACTCGGATCCCTCTTCAGACCTACGAGCAGTACTTC. This translates into CASSQTRIPLQTYEQYF.

V usage is TRBV11-3 and J usage is TRBJ1-1; weak D call: TRBD1 (5 bases). The CDR3 has 14 amino acids. V lost 5 bases to trimming and J lost 3 bases, with 13 bases between them. The germline V gene has CDR1 SGHNT and CDR2 YENEEA. The chain's CDR3 is CASSPTGGYTEAFF. The CDR3 DNA is TGTGCCAGCAGCCCGACGGGGGGGTACACTGAAGCTTTCTTT.

CDR3 nucleotides: TGTGCCAGCAGCCAAGCTCGACTAGCGGGAGGGAGCACAGATACGCAGTATTTT. Its protein product is CASSQARLAGGSTDTQYF. V and J are TRBV14 and TRBJ2-3; 14 bases agree with TRBD2. The length of the CDR3 is 18 residues. The germline CDR1 and CDR2 sequences are SGHDN and FVKESK. J gave up 0 bases and V 1 base, and 3 bases lay outside the gene matches.

This chain uses TRBV19 with TRBJ1-4; TRBD1 might be the D (6 bases). CDR1 and CDR2 (germline): LNHDA, SQIVND (reference sequence). The CDR3 loop spans 15 amino acids. The V end was cut by 6 bases, the J end by 4 bases, with 15 bases between. The CDR3 reads CASRTGYGSNEKLFF. The CDR3 DNA follows: TGTGCCAGTAGAACAGGGTATGGCAGTAATGAAAAACTGTTTTTT.

The chain links TRBV11-1 to TRBJ1-1, with TRBD1 matching over 11 bases. The CDR3 contains 17 residues. Germline V CDR1 and CDR2: SGHAT, FQDESV (reference sequence). The V and J ends lost 0 bases and 4 bases, in that order; junction bases with no gene match: 7. The CDR3 loop reads CASSLAGTGGWSTEAFF. CDR3 nucleotides: TGTGCCAGCAGCTTAGCTGGGACAGGGGGATGGAGCACTGAAGCTTTCTTT.

The chain is built from TRBV7-2 and TRBJ2-1, with D possibly matching TRBD1 (6 bases). CDR1 is SGHTA, CDR2 FQGNSA, per germline. The CDR3 runs to 15 residues. V lost 7 bases to trimming and J lost 0 bases, with 13 bases between them. CDR3 coding DNA: TGTGCCAGCAACCAAAACAGGGCCTCCTACAATGAGCAGTTCTTC. This sequence encodes CASNQNRASYNEQFF.

This chain joins TRBV28 and TRBJ1-5; no clear D gene. Germline V CDR1 and CDR2: MDHEN, SYDVKM. V lost 2 bases and J 6 bases, leaving 5 bases between the germline ends. The CDR3 runs 12 residues. CDR3 DNA: TGTGCCAGCAGTTTAAACGGTCAGCCCCAGCATTTT. Encoded protein: CASSLNGQPQHF.

The chain links TRBV25-1 to TRBJ1-6, with D unclear. Germline assignment: CDR1 MGHDK and CDR2 SYGVNS. With 4 bases removed from V and 0 bases from J, the gap between germline ends came to 16 bases. This CDR3 is built from 18 residues. CDR3 in DNA: TGTGCCAGCAGTGGGAGGACGGGTCAAAGCTCCTATAATTCACCCCTCCACTTT. This codes for CASSGRTGQSSYNSPLHF.

The chain couples TRBV28 to TRBJ1-5, with D unresolved. The germline gives CDR1 MDHEN, CDR2 SYDVKM. V lost 3 bases and J lost 3, with 12 bases in between. CDR3 size: 15 residues. CDR3 residues: CASSFERKVNQPQHF. The CDR3 nucleotides read TGTGCCAGCAGTTTTGAAAGGAAGGTCAATCAGCCCCAGCATTTT.